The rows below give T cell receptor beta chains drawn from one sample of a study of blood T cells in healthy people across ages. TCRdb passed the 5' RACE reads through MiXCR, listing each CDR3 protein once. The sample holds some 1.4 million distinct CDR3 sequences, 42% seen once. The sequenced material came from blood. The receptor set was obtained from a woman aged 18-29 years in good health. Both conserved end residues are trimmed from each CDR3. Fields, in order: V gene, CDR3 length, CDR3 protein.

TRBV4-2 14 ASSQDTDRALGGQY
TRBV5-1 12 ASSPGQGRETQY
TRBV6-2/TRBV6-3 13 ASSYGGGIGDEQY
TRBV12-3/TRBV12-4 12 ASSLTSPAHEQY
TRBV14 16 ASGPGLAGLGSYNEQF
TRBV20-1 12 SAKLAGLSYEQY
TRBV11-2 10 ASSFGGATQY
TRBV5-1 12 ASSTGDSNQPQH
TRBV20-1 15 SASGLAGPSSYNEQF
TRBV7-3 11 ASSTYRDTEAF